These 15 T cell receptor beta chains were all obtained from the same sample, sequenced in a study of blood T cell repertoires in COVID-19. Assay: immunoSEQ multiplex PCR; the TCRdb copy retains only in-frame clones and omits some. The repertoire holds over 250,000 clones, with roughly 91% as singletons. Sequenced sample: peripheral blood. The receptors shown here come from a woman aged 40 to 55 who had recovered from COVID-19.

CDR3 nucleotides: TGTGCCACCAGCAGAGGTAATAGCGGGAGGATGGACAATGAGCAGTTCTTC. Amino acid sequence: CATSRGNSGRMDNEQFF. The V and J genes are TRBV15 and TRBJ2-1; 10 bases line up with TRBD2. The V gene end was trimmed by 1 base and the J gene end by 5 bases; junction bases not matched to a gene: 8. The CDR3 has 17 residues. CDR1 LNHNV and CDR2 YYDKDF come from the germline V gene (reference sequence).

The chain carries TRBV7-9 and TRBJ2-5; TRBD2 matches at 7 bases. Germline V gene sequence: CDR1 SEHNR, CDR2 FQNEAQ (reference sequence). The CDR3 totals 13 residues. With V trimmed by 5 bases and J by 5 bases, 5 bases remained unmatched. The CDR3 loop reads CASSRGLWETQYF. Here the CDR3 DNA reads TGTGCCAGCAGCCGGGGACTATGGGAGACCCAGTACTTC.

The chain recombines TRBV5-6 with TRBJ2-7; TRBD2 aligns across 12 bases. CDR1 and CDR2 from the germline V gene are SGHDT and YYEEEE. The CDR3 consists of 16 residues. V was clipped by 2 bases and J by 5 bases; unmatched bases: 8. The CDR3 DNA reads TGTGCCAGCAGCTTCCTAGCGGGAGGGAATAGGCACGAGCAGTACTTC. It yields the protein CASSFLAGGNRHEQYF. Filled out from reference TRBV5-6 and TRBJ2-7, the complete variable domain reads DAGVTQSPTHLIKTRGQQVTLRCSPKSGHDTVSWYQQALGQGPQFIFQYYEEEERQRGNFPDRFSGHQFPNYSSELNVNALLLGDSALYLCASSFLAGGNRHEQYFGPGTRLTVT.

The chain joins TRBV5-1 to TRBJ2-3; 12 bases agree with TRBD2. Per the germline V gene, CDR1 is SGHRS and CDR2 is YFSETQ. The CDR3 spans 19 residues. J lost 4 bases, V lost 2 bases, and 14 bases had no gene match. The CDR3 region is CASSLLAGGPSNVPDTQYF. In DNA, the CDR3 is TGCGCCAGCAGCTTACTAGCGGGAGGTCCATCCAACGTCCCAGATACGCAGTATTTT.

DNA of the CDR3: TGTGCCAGCTCACCACCTAGCGGCTCTGGGTACAATGAGCAGTTCTTC. Translated, it gives CASSPPSGSGYNEQFF. The gene calls are TRBV18 and TRBJ2-1, with a tentative D call TRBD2 (6 bases). Germline CDR1 reads KGHSH; CDR2 reads LQKENI. The V end was cut by 0 bases, the J end by 4 bases, with 13 bases between. The CDR3 is made up of 16 amino acids.

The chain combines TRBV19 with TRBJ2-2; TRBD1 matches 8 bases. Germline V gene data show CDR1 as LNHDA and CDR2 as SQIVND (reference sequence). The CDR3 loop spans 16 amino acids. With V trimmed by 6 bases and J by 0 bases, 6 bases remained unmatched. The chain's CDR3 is CASRNPGGTNTGELFF. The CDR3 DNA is TGTGCCAGTAGAAACCCAGGGGGCACGAACACCGGGGAGCTGTTTTTT.

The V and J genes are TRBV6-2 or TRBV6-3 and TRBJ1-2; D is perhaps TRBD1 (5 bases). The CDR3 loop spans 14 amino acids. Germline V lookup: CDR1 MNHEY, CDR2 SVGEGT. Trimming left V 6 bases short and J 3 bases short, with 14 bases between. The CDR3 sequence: CASSPQAGHYGYTF. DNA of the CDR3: TGTGCCAGCAGCCCCCAGGCGGGGCACTATGGCTACACCTTC.

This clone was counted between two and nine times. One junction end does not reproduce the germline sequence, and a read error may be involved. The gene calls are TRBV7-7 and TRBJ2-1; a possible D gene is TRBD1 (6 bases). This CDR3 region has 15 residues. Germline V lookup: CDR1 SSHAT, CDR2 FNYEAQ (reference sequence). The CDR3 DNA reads TGTGCTAGCAGCTTAGCCGTGGACAGATACAATGAGCAGTTCTTC. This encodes CASSLAVDRYNEQFF.

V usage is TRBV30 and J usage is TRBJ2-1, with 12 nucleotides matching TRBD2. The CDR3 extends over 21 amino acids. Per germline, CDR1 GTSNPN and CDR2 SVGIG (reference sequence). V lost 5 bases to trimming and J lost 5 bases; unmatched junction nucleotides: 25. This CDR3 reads CAWRRLAGVGGDRVGHNEQFF. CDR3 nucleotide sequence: TGTGCCTGGCGCAGACTAGCGGGAGTAGGGGGGGATAGGGTTGGGCACAATGAGCAGTTCTTC.

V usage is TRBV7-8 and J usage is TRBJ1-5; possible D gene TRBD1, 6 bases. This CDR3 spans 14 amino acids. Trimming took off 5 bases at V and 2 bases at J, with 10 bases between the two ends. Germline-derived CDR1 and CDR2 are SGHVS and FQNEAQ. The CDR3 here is CASSQYRGNQPQHF. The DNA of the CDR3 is TGTGCCAGCAGCCAATACAGGGGCAATCAGCCCCAGCATTTT.

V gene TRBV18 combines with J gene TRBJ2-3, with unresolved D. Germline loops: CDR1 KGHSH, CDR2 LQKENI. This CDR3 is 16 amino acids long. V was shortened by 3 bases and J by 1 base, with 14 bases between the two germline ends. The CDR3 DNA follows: TGTGCCAGCTCACCGACGACTGTTTTTGGCACAGATACGCAGTATTTT. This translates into CASSPTTVFGTDTQYF.

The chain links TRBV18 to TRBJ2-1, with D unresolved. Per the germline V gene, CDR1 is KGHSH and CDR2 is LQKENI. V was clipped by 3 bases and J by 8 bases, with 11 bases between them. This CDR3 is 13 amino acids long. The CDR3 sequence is CASSPSVRDEQFF. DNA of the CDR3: TGTGCCAGCTCACCCTCCGTCCGGGATGAGCAGTTCTTC. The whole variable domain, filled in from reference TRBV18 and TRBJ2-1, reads NAGVMQNPRHLVRRRGQEARLRCSPMKGHSHVYWYRQLPEEGLKFMVYLQKENIIDESGMPKERFSAEFPKEGPSILRIQQVVRGDSAAYFCASSPSVRDEQFFGPGTRLTVL.

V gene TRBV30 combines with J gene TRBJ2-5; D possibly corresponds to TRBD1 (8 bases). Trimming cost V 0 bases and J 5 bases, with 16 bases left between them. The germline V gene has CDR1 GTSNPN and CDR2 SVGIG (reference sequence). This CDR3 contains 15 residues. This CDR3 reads CAWSVQGGSWETQYF. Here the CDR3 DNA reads TGTGCCTGGAGTGTACAGGGGGGGTCCTGGGAGACCCAGTACTTC.

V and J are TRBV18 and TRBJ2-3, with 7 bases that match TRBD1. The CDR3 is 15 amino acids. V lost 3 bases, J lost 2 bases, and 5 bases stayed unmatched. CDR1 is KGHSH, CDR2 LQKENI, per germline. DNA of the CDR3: TGTGCCAGCTCACCCCTGACAGGGCCCACAGATACGCAGTATTTT. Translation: CASSPLTGPTDTQYF.

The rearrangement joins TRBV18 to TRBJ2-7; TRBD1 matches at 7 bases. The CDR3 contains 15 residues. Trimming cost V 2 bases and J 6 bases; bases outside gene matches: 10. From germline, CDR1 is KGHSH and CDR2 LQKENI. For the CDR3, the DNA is TGTGCCAGCTCACCAGGGTCAGGGGGATTCGGCGAGCAGTACTTC. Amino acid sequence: CASSPGSGGFGEQYF.